These T cell receptor beta chains were read from a single sample in a study of blood T cell repertoires in COVID-19. Libraries were prepared by immunoSEQ multiplex PCR; TCRdb keeps only in-frame clonotypes and omits some of them. The table shows 150,000 to 200,000 clones, with roughly 89% occurring only once. Sequenced material: peripheral blood. The source of these receptors is a human donor in a cohort sampled during active COVID-19. The CDR3 runs from the conserved cysteine through the conserved F or W. A D gene is named only where the DNA matches it firmly. The size field is filled for only some rows; it gives once, few, many or a size class.

clone size	D gene	J gene	V gene	CDR3 protein	CDR3 DNA
NA	TRBD1	TRBJ1-1	TRBV28	CASSLIGTGANNMNTEAFF	TGTGCCAGCAGTTTAATCGGGACAGGGGCTAATAACATGAACACTGAAGCTTTCTTT
NA	TRBD2	TRBJ2-2	TRBV4-3	CASSQDIMASGGLGIGELFF	TGCGCCAGCAGCCAAGATATTATGGCTAGCGGGGGTCTGGGAATCGGGGAGCTGTTTTTT
NA	TRBD1	TRBJ2-5	TRBV28	CASRTTGGLGETQYF	TGTGCCAGCAGAACGACAGGGGGTTTAGGGGAGACCCAGTACTTC
NA	NA	TRBJ2-7	TRBV7-2	CASRLEGFYEQYF	TGTGCCAGCAGACTGGAGGGGTTCTACGAGCAGTACTTC
NA	NA	TRBJ2-7	TRBV7-8	CASSNPPRSFSYEQYF	TGTGCCAGCAGCAATCCCCCGAGATCATTCTCCTACGAGCAGTACTTC
NA	NA	TRBJ2-1	TRBV4-2	CASSQSTLTVDEQFF	TGTGCCAGCAGCCAATCTACCCTCACCGTCGATGAGCAGTTCTTC
once	TRBD1	TRBJ2-1	TRBV2	CASSMDREIVGNEQFF	TGTGCCAGCAGTATGGACAGGGAGATAGTAGGCAATGAGCAGTTCTTC
NA	NA	TRBJ2-5	TRBV5-6	CASSLGGGAYQETQYF	TGTGCCAGCAGCTTGGGGGGCGGGGCGTACCAAGAGACCCAGTACTTC
once	NA	TRBJ1-6	TRBV6-5	CASSYSGQNSPLHF	TGTGCCAGCAGTTACTCTGGGCAGAATTCACCCCTCCACTTT
NA	TRBD1	TRBJ1-5	TRBV30	CAWSRNRGQGQPQHF	TGTGCCTGGAGCCGCAACAGGGGACAGGGCCAGCCCCAGCATTTT
NA	TRBD1	TRBJ2-7	TRBV28	CASTPGGTGNTYEQYF	TGTGCCAGCACCCCAGGGGGGACAGGCAATACCTACGAGCAGTACTTC
NA	TRBD2	TRBJ2-7	TRBV2	CASSGPGPAGTSGIYEQYF	TGTGCCAGCAGTGGACCGGGGCCTGCCGGGACTAGCGGAATTTACGAGCAGTACTTC
NA	NA	TRBJ1-2	TRBV27	CARRTPAVRVEGADYGYTF	TGTGCCAGACGTACGCCAGCAGTTAGGGTGGAAGGGGCGGACTATGGCTACACCTTC
NA	TRBD2	TRBJ2-7	TRBV5-1	CASSLRTSGSYEQYF	TGCGCCAGCAGCTTACGGACTAGCGGTTCCTACGAGCAGTACTTC
NA	NA	TRBJ1-1	TRBV12-5	CASGLGEGYTEAFF	TGTGCTAGTGGGCTGGGGGAGGGTTACACTGAAGCTTTCTTT
NA	NA	TRBJ2-6	TRBV29-1	CSVGQQVPTPSGANVLTF	TGCAGCGTTGGTCAGCAGGTCCCAACCCCCTCTGGGGCCAACGTCCTGACTTTC
NA	TRBD1	TRBJ2-1	TRBV6-6	CASEPTGIEGNEQFF	TGTGCCAGCGAACCGACAGGGATCGAAGGGAATGAGCAGTTCTTC
few	TRBD2	TRBJ2-2	TRBV5-5	CASSSLAGSYANTGELFF	TGTGCCAGCAGCTCGTTAGCGGGGTCATACGCGAACACCGGGGAGCTGTTTTTT
NA	NA	TRBJ2-7	TRBV5-6	CASTRGLSYEQYF	TGTGCCAGCACCCGGGGGTTGTCCTACGAGCAGTACTTC
NA	NA	TRBJ2-1	TRBV9	CASSVATSFRANEQFF	TGTGCCAGCAGCGTAGCTACTAGTTTTCGGGCCAATGAGCAGTTCTTC
NA	NA	TRBJ2-7	TRBV2	CASRPTGAGSYEQYF	TGTGCCAGCAGGCCTACAGGCGCAGGCTCCTACGAGCAGTACTTC
NA	NA	TRBJ1-3	TRBV24-1	CATPPARGGPGNTIYF	TGTGCCACACCCCCGGCCAGGGGTGGCCCTGGAAACACCATATATTTT
NA	NA	TRBJ2-3	TRBV21-1	CASSKGGSDPDTQYF	TGTGCCAGCAGCAAAGGGGGTAGCGACCCAGATACGCAGTATTTT
once	TRBD1	TRBJ1-4	TRBV5-1	CASSADRVGEKLFF	TGCGCCAGCAGCGCGGACAGGGTGGGGGAAAAACTGTTTTTT
once	NA	TRBJ2-1	TRBV29-1	CSVDEVIRTLNEQFF	TGCAGCGTTGATGAGGTGATTCGAACGCTCAATGAGCAGTTCTTC